Shown below are 15 T cell receptor beta chains from a single sample sequenced in a study of CD8+ T cells in alopecia areata. Investigators isolated RNA and reverse transcribed it into cDNA to act as the sequencing template. Clones were read by immunoSEQ multiplex PCR, and TCRdb kept only the in-frame ones, dropping some. This repertoire shows over 150,000 clones, more than 60% found once; its top ten account for around 1.8%. The sample consisted of CD4+ T cells sorted from blood, taken at week 0. These receptors were taken from a human donor with alopecia areata.

The V gene is TRBV5-6, the J gene TRBJ1-2, with D tentatively TRBD1 (5 bases). V shed 1 base and J shed 8 bases, with 12 bases lying between them. In germline, CDR1 is SGHDT, CDR2 YYEEEE. This CDR3 has 13 amino acids. The CDR3 DNA follows: TGTGCCAGCAGCTTGACCCTTTGGGGGGGCTACACCTTC. Amino acids: CASSLTLWGGYTF.

V is TRBV29-1 and J is TRBJ2-3; 8 bases are shared with TRBD2. The trim removed 8 bases at V and 4 bases at J, leaving 8 bases unmatched. The CDR3 contains 13 residues. Looked up from germline, CDR1 is SQVTM and CDR2 is ANQGSEA. The CDR3 bases are TGCAGCCTCTTAGCGGGGTGGGCAGATACGCAGTATTTT. Its translation: CSLLAGWADTQYF.

This chain joins TRBV29-1 and TRBJ1-1, with TRBD1 matching over 9 bases. CDR1 SQVTM and CDR2 ANQGSEA come from the germline V gene. The CDR3 covers 12 residues. The junction had 6 bases not matched to a gene; V was cut back by 7 bases and J by 6 bases. CDR3 nucleotides: TGCAGCGCCAAGACAGGGGGGCCTGAAGCTTTCTTT. Protein product: CSAKTGGPEAFF.

This clone has just one count. The chain's CDR3 is CASSLAGAYNEQFF. CDR3 sequence (DNA): TGTGCCAGCAGCTTGGCAGGTGCCTACAATGAGCAGTTCTTC. V is TRBV5-6 and J is TRBJ2-1; no clear D gene. V dropped 0 bases and J dropped 2 bases, with 6 bases sitting between them. Germline CDR1 SGHDT, CDR2 YYEEEE. The CDR3 spans 14 residues.

This clone was seen a single time. J is TRBJ1-2 and V is TRBV30; no clear D gene. V lost 0 bases to trimming and J lost 0 bases, with 14 bases between them. Germline CDR1 is GTSNPN and CDR2 is SVGIG (reference sequence). This CDR3 contains 16 residues. CDR3 residues: CAWSVRLGTPNYGYTF. DNA for the CDR3: TGTGCCTGGAGTGTAAGGTTGGGTACTCCTAACTATGGCTACACCTTC.

This clone has more than one count but fewer than ten. The genes are TRBV4-3 and TRBJ2-7; tentative D call: TRBD2 (6 bases). Germline values: CDR1 LGHNA, CDR2 YSLEER. The CDR3 covers 14 residues. V gave up 0 bases and J gave up 3 bases, with 9 bases separating them. DNA of the CDR3: TGCGCCAGCAGCCAAGAGCCCGGGAGCTACGAGCAGTACTTC. This codes for CASSQEPGSYEQYF.

The chain combines TRBV29-1 with TRBJ2-1, with TRBD1 matching over 8 bases. The CDR3 loop spans 14 amino acids. Germline loops: CDR1 SQVTM, CDR2 ANQGSEA. Germline trimming cut 4 bases from V and 0 bases from J; bases unmatched to any gene: 2. CDR3 DNA: TGCAGCGTTGTGGGACAGGCCTCCTACAATGAGCAGTTCTTC. This encodes CSVVGQASYNEQFF.

The rearrangement links TRBV7-8 to TRBJ1-1; 7 nucleotides match TRBD1. This CDR3 is 15 amino acids long. Germline-derived CDR1 and CDR2 are SGHVS and FQNEAQ. V lost 2 bases and J lost 1; bases outside the gene matches: 4. The CDR3 protein is CASSLPGTANTEAFF. CDR3 nucleotide sequence: TGTGCCAGCAGCTTACCCGGGACAGCGAACACTGAAGCTTTCTTT.

The chain employs TRBV27 and TRBJ1-5; 9 nucleotides align to TRBD1. CDR1 and CDR2 from the germline V gene are MNHEY and SMNVEV (reference sequence). The length of the CDR3 is 12 residues. V was clipped by 4 bases and J by 8 bases; unmatched bases: 0. The CDR3 DNA reads TGTGCCAGCAGTTGGACAGGGGAGCCCCAGCATTTT. Protein sequence: CASSWTGEPQHF.

Written as DNA, the CDR3 is TGTGCCAGCAGTGAATGGATTACAGGGAACGAGCAGTACTTC. Encoded protein: CASSEWITGNEQYF. The V and J genes are TRBV25-1 and TRBJ2-7; the D gene is possibly TRBD1 (6 bases). CDR1 MGHDK and CDR2 SYGVNS come from the germline V gene. This CDR3 is built from 14 residues. V was cut by 1 base and J by 5 bases, with 12 bases left in between.

The chain joins TRBV30 to TRBJ1-1; D gene ambiguous. This CDR3 region has 13 residues. Germline V gene sequence: CDR1 GTSNPN, CDR2 SVGIG (reference sequence). The germline V and J ends were trimmed by 0 bases and 1 base, with 6 bases remaining between them. In DNA, the CDR3 is TGTGCCTGGAGTGTAGCCCAGAACACTGAAGCTTTCTTT. Its translation: CAWSVAQNTEAFF.

This clone has more than one count but fewer than ten. The V call is TRBV7-2, the J call TRBJ2-6, with a tentative D call TRBD1 (5 bases). Germline lookup yields CDR1 SGHTA and CDR2 FQGNSA. V was pared by 5 bases and J by 1 base, with 6 bases between. CDR3 length: 14 residues. CDR3 loop: CASSDRSGANVLTF. The CDR3 nucleotides are TGTGCCAGCAGCGACAGATCTGGGGCCAACGTCCTGACTTTC. Full variable domain (rest looked up from reference TRBV7-2 and TRBJ2-6): GAGVSQSPSNKVTEKGKDVELRCDPISGHTALYWYRQSLGQGLEFLIYFQGNSAPDKSGLPSDRFSAERTGGSVSTLTIQRTQQEDSAVYLCASSDRSGANVLTFGAGSRLTVL.

This clone occurred once. The V call is TRBV5-4, the J call TRBJ2-1; D not certain. Germline loops: CDR1 SGHNT, CDR2 YYREEE (reference sequence). The CDR3 has 14 amino acids. Trimming stripped 0 bases from V and 1 base from J, with 5 bases between. CDR3 loop: CASSLAGSYNEQFF. The CDR3 nucleotides are TGTGCCAGCAGCTTGGCCGGGTCCTACAATGAGCAGTTCTTC.

The J gene is TRBJ1-2, the V gene TRBV2, with D tentatively TRBD1 (6 bases). This CDR3 is 14 amino acids long. The germline V gene has CDR1 SNHLY and CDR2 FYNNEI. V gave up 5 bases and J gave up 1 base, with 11 bases separating them. CDR3 nucleotides: TGTGCCAGCAGTCCGGGACACAGTAACTATGGCTACACCTTC. It encodes CASSPGHSNYGYTF.

The chain combines TRBV2 with TRBJ1-2, with 8 positions matching TRBD1. The CDR3 runs 14 residues. Germline lookup yields CDR1 SNHLY and CDR2 FYNNEI. Unmatched junction bases numbered 8, after V lost 6 bases and J lost 5 bases. CDR3: CASSEAGGSYGYTF. The CDR3 nucleotides read TGTGCCAGCAGCGAGGCAGGGGGCAGTTATGGCTACACCTTC.